Each of the 25 T cell receptor beta chains below was sequenced from the same sample in a study of cytomegalovirus exposure and HLA in healthy donors (dated by TCRdb to the late 2010s). Libraries were constructed by the immunoSEQ multiplex PCR assay. The multiplex PCR relied on a mix of 60 forward primers for TCR Vbeta segments and 13 reverse primers for TCR Jbeta segments. TCRdb took over this immuneACCESS table, retaining in-frame rearrangements with V and J assigned. Such tables are incomplete; in checked studies, under half of the missing clones stem from an unresolved V gene, and the remainder is unexplained. The sample yields about 180,000 clones; around 80% were counted once. The top ten hold approximately 2% of the sample. The sample taken for sequencing was PBMCs. Receptors were obtained from a woman younger than 45 in good health and CMV-seronegative.

This clone was seen a few times. V usage is TRBV6-4 and J usage is TRBJ2-4, with 12 bases that match TRBD2. Germline CDR1 is MRHNA and CDR2 is SNTAGT. CDR3 length: 15 amino acids. V was pared by 4 bases and J by 6 bases, with 4 bases of the junction left unmatched. The CDR3 DNA is TGTGCCAGCAGTGCTAGCGGGGGGGCCGGAAACATTCAGTACTTC. This sequence encodes CASSASGGAGNIQYF.

The chain is built from TRBV15 and TRBJ1-2; 7 nucleotides match TRBD1. The ends lost 3 bases at V and 13 bases at J; junction bases unmatched: 8. This CDR3 has 12 amino acids. Per germline, CDR1 LNHNV and CDR2 YYDKDF (reference sequence). CDR3 region: CATSSDRAPSTF. DNA of the CDR3: TGTGCCACCAGCAGCGACAGGGCCCCCAGCACCTTC.

This chain joins TRBV7-2 and TRBJ2-1, with TRBD2 identical over 10 bases. The V and J ends lost 6 bases and 0 bases, in that order; junction bases with no gene match: 2. The CDR3 spans 15 residues. Germline V gene data show CDR1 as SGHTA and CDR2 as FQGNSA. This chain's CDR3 is CASRASGGSYNEQFF. The CDR3 DNA follows: TGTGCCAGCAGGGCTAGCGGGGGCTCCTACAATGAGCAGTTCTTC.

V and J are TRBV30 and TRBJ1-2; D might be TRBD1 (5 bases). Between the trimmed V and J ends, which lost 0 bases and 6 bases, there was a span of 11 bases. The V gene's germline CDR1 is GTSNPN and CDR2 SVGIG (reference sequence). The length of the CDR3 is 13 residues. The CDR3 DNA follows: TGTGCCTGGAGTGTGGGGCCAGTGGATGGCTACACCTTC. Its translation is CAWSVGPVDGYTF.

The chain joins TRBV7-9 to TRBJ2-3, with D perhaps TRBD2 (7 bases). Germline CDR1 and CDR2: SEHNR and FQNEAQ (reference sequence). This CDR3 has 16 residues. Trimming cost V 3 bases and J 3 bases, with 16 bases left between them. CDR3: CASSFLEGGRTDTQYF. DNA of the CDR3: TGTGCCAGCAGCTTTCTCGAGGGGGGGCGGACAGATACGCAGTATTTT. Drawing the rest from reference TRBV7-9 and TRBJ2-3, the complete variable domain is DTGVSQNPRHKITKRGQNVTFRCDPISEHNRLYWYRQTLGQGPEFLTYFQNEAQLEKSRLLSDRFSAERPKGSFSTLEIQRTEQGDSAMYLCASSFLEGGRTDTQYFGPGTRLTVL.

This clone was recorded only once. The chain couples TRBV5-6 to TRBJ2-1; tentatively, D is TRBD2 (5 bases). The CDR3 runs to 16 residues. V was clipped by 2 bases and J by 8 bases, with 20 bases between them. CDR1 SGHDT and CDR2 YYEEEE come from the germline V gene. The CDR3 is CASSLGGRGVSYEQFF. Here the CDR3 DNA reads TGTGCCAGCAGCTTAGGCGGGCGAGGAGTTTCGTATGAGCAGTTCTTC.

This clone was seen only once. The chain has TRBV5-4 and TRBJ2-2; D possibly corresponds to TRBD2 (7 bases). The germline V gene encodes CDR1 SGHNT and CDR2 YYREEE (reference sequence). CDR3 length: 16 amino acids. Trimming stripped 4 bases from V and 0 bases from J, with 13 bases between. The CDR3 loop is CASSGGRGPNTGELFF. Written as DNA, the CDR3 is TGTGCCAGCAGCGGGGGGCGGGGGCCGAACACCGGGGAGCTGTTTTTT.

The chain links TRBV6-5 to TRBJ1-1; D is unclear. Trimming removed 4 bases from V and 1 base from J, with 16 bases in between. The germline V gene has CDR1 MNHEY and CDR2 SVGAGI. The CDR3 length is 16 residues. The CDR3 region has the DNA TGTGCCAGCAGTTTCTCCGAAAGATTGGCGAACACTGAAGCTTTCTTT. Amino acid sequence: CASSFSERLANTEAFF.

The genes are TRBV2 and TRBJ2-7, with 9 nucleotides matching TRBD1. The CDR3 loop spans 16 amino acids. Per the germline V gene, CDR1 is SNHLY and CDR2 is FYNNEI. V trimming: 4 bases; J trimming: 5 bases; junction bases outside the gene matches: 12. The CDR3 region has the DNA TGTGCCAGCAGTGGCTACCGGGACAGGGTAAACGACGAGCAGTACTTC. Protein: CASSGYRDRVNDEQYF. Full variable domain (outside the CDR3, taken from reference TRBV2 and TRBJ2-7): EPEVTQTPSHQVTQMGQEVILRCVPISNHLYFYWYRQILGQKVEFLVSFYNNEISEKSEIFDDQFSVERPDGSNFTLKIRSTKLEDSAMYFCASSGYRDRVNDEQYFGPGTRLTVT.

The gene calls are TRBV9 and TRBJ2-1, with D possibly matching TRBD1 (6 bases). The V end lost 0 bases, the J end lost 7 bases, and 20 bases lay between the germline ends. The germline V gene encodes CDR1 SGDLS and CDR2 YYNGEE. There are 17 residues in the CDR3. The CDR3 region has the DNA TGTGCCAGCAGCGTAGCTCCGGGTGGGGTTGGACAGAATGAGCAGTTCTTC. As protein: CASSVAPGGVGQNEQFF. Looking up the rest from reference TRBV9 and TRBJ2-1 gives the full variable domain: DSGVTQTPKHLITATGQRVTLRCSPRSGDLSVYWYQQSLDQGLQFLIQYYNGEERAKGNILERFSAQQFPDLHSELNLSSLELGDSALYFCASSVAPGGVGQNEQFFGPGTRLTVL.

This clone turned up a few times. The chain is built from TRBV28 and TRBJ1-1; no firm D call. This CDR3 region has 12 residues. The germline V gene has CDR1 MDHEN and CDR2 SYDVKM. V lost 1 base and J 8 bases, leaving 8 bases between the germline ends. Here the CDR3 reads CASSLFSMEAFF. The DNA of the CDR3 is TGTGCCAGCAGTTTATTCTCTATGGAAGCTTTCTTT.

This clone showed up just once. The rearrangement uses TRBV9 and TRBJ2-7, with 10 bases fitting TRBD1. CDR3 length equals 15 residues. Germline V lookup: CDR1 SGDLS, CDR2 YYNGEE. V shed 4 bases, J shed 6 bases, and the junction held 10 bases outside the gene matches. CDR3 amino acids: CASSTTGTGVGEQYF. CDR3 coding DNA: TGTGCCAGCAGCACAACCGGGACAGGGGTTGGCGAGCAGTACTTC.

The chain carries TRBV7-3 and TRBJ2-6; D is perhaps TRBD2 (5 bases). Trimming cost V 2 bases and J 4 bases, with 9 bases left between them. Germline V gene data show CDR1 as SGHTA and CDR2 as FQGTGA. The CDR3 is 15 amino acids. This CDR3 is CASSLFSGGANVLTF. CDR3 coding DNA: TGTGCCAGCAGCTTATTTTCGGGAGGGGCCAACGTCCTGACTTTC.

The chain links TRBV4-1 to TRBJ1-4; maybe TRBD1 (5 bases). Germline-derived CDR1 and CDR2 are MGHRA and YSYEKL. Trimming took 4 bases from V and 7 from J, leaving 16 bases between them. The CDR3 length is 15 residues. The CDR3, as DNA: TGCGCCAGCAGCCCCTGGGCGGGGCGAGGTGAAAAACTGTTTTTT. Amino acids: CASSPWAGRGEKLFF.

This chain connects TRBV7-7 to TRBJ2-7, with 10 bases identical to TRBD1. CDR1 and CDR2 (germline): SSHAT, FNYEAQ (reference sequence). The CDR3 spans 15 residues. Trimming cost V 2 bases and J 5 bases; bases outside gene matches: 6. The CDR3 DNA sequence: TGTGCCAGCAGCTTATCGGGACAGGGGTTCGACGAGCAGTACTTC. Translation: CASSLSGQGFDEQYF.

V usage is TRBV29-1 and J usage is TRBJ2-5; D gene unclear. CDR1 and CDR2 (germline): SQVTM, ANQGSEA. The CDR3 is 10 residues long. Trimming removed 4 bases from V and 4 bases from J, with 4 bases in between. The CDR3 is CSVGGETQYF. The CDR3 coding sequence is TGCAGCGTTGGCGGAGAGACCCAGTACTTC.

V and J are TRBV19 and TRBJ2-4, with 10 bases aligning to TRBD1. Germline-derived CDR1 and CDR2 are LNHDA and SQIVND (reference sequence). The length of the CDR3 is 14 residues. The ends lost 5 bases at V and 9 bases at J; junction bases unmatched: 7. CDR3: CASSADRGQVIQYF. In nucleotides, the CDR3 is TGTGCCAGTAGTGCCGACAGGGGGCAGGTCATTCAGTACTTC.

V usage is TRBV2 and J usage is TRBJ2-3; TRBD2 matches 9 bases. Trimming cost V 6 bases and J 2 bases; bases outside gene matches: 3. The germline V gene has CDR1 SNHLY and CDR2 FYNNEI. The CDR3 has 14 residues. The CDR3 DNA reads as TGTGCCAGCAGGAGACTAGCGGTCACAGATACGCAGTATTTT. This sequence encodes CASRRLAVTDTQYF. Based on the CDR3 plus reference TRBV2 and TRBJ2-3, the full variable domain is EPEVTQTPSHQVTQMGQEVILRCVPISNHLYFYWYRQILGQKVEFLVSFYNNEISEKSEIFDDQFSVERPDGSNFTLKIRSTKLEDSAMYFCASRRLAVTDTQYFGPGTRLTVL.

This clone showed up just a few times. J is TRBJ2-3 and V is TRBV5-1; 7 bases map to TRBD2. This CDR3 has 14 residues. Germline V gene sequence: CDR1 SGHRS, CDR2 YFSETQ. V lost 4 bases, J lost 6 bases, and 8 bases stayed unmatched. CDR3 in amino acids: CASSPGGLEDTQYF. The CDR3, as DNA: TGCGCCAGCAGCCCCGGGGGGTTGGAGGATACGCAGTATTTT.

The J gene is TRBJ2-3, the V gene TRBV4-3; the D is unclear. The length of the CDR3 is 16 residues. Germline loops: CDR1 LGHNA, CDR2 YSLEER. V lost 1 base, J lost 2 bases, and 13 bases lay in between. The CDR3: CASSQAAWRLTDTQYF. Written as DNA, the CDR3 is TGCGCCAGCAGCCAAGCTGCCTGGCGGCTCACAGATACGCAGTATTTT.

The rearrangement uses TRBV7-2 and TRBJ2-7; D uncertain. The CDR3 consists of 11 residues. Per the germline V gene, CDR1 is SGHTA and CDR2 is FQGNSA. V lost 1 base to trimming and J lost 7 bases, with 5 bases between them. The CDR3 here is CASSLVREQYF. The CDR3 DNA follows: TGTGCCAGCAGCTTAGTGCGGGAGCAGTACTTC.

The CDR3 loop is CASSVVAGGTGELFF. CDR3 DNA sequence: TGTGCCAGCAGCGTAGTGGCAGGTGGCACCGGGGAGCTGTTTTTT. The chain recombines TRBV9 with TRBJ2-2; no clear D. CDR1 is SGDLS, CDR2 YYNGEE, per germline. The CDR3 is 15 residues long. The V and J ends lost 0 bases and 4 bases respectively, with 10 bases between them.

J is TRBJ1-4 and V is TRBV6-4, with D perhaps TRBD1 (6 bases). Per the germline V gene, CDR1 is MRHNA and CDR2 is SNTAGT. Trimming cost V 6 bases and J 5 bases, with 19 bases left between them. The CDR3 has 16 amino acids. CDR3 sequence (DNA): TGTGCCAGCAGCCCACGGGCGGGGGGCGTGAATGAAAAACTGTTTTTT. Translated: CASSPRAGGVNEKLFF.

The gene calls are TRBV25-1 and TRBJ1-1; TRBD1 might be the D (6 bases). This CDR3 region has 15 residues. V shed 1 base and J shed 1 base, with 10 bases lying between them. Germline loops: CDR1 MGHDK, CDR2 SYGVNS. The CDR3 DNA reads as TGTGCCAGCAGTGAATTGGGGACACAGAACACTGAAGCTTTCTTT. Encoded protein: CASSELGTQNTEAFF. The full variable domain, its missing parts supplied by reference TRBV25-1 and TRBJ1-1, is EADIYQTPRYLVIGTGKKITLECSQTMGHDKMYWYQQDPGMELHLIHYSYGVNSTEKGDLSSESTVSRIRTEHFPLTLESARPSHTSQYLCASSELGTQNTEAFFGQGTRLTVV.

The chain combines TRBV6-4 with TRBJ1-1, with 7 bases aligning to TRBD1. Trimming cost V 2 bases and J 0 bases; bases outside gene matches: 12. CDR1 and CDR2 from the germline V gene are MRHNA and SNTAGT. This CDR3 contains 18 residues. The DNA of the CDR3 is TGTGCCAGCAGTGACCCTATCCTGACAGGGCCTATGAACACTGAAGCTTTCTTT. Translation gives CASSDPILTGPMNTEAFF.